The present T cell receptor (beta chain) was sequenced within a study of post-analysis software for immune sequencing data. Overall study results and limits: When patients were compared with controls, a handful of TRBV segments were more frequent, TRBV5-6, TRBV5-1 and TRBV20-1 among them. Compared with controls, patients showed significantly lower normalized Chao1 diversity.

The authors incorporated unique molecular identifiers into the TCR beta cDNA libraries. TCRdb used MiXCR to reprocess the PCR reads, holding one entry per CDR3 protein. Here the sample spans more than 450,000 distinct CDR3 sequences, about 40% being singletons. The CDR3 has 15 residues. Germline V gene data show CDR1 as MGHRA and CDR2 as YSYEKL. For this clonotype: Its cognate antigen is unknown.

V usage is TRBV4-1 and J usage is TRBJ2-1, with TRBD1 as a possible D gene (5 bases). The DNA end favors TRBJ2-7, so the J call may be wrong. Material: blood. This TCR came from a girl between 5 and 17 years old with multiple sclerosis. The CDR3 DNA is TGCGCCAGCAGCCGTTTCATGGACACCCCCTACGAGCAGTACTTC. Protein sequence: CASSRFMDTPYEQYF.